These T cell receptor beta chains were read from a single sample in a study of spatial heterogeneity in lung cancer. MiXCR, applied by TCRdb to the 5' RACE reads, yields one record per CDR3 protein. Counted here are about 23,000 distinct CDR3 sequences, around 4.7% occurring once; the ten biggest clones make up 4% to 6.5%. The sample here was PBMCs, taken at surgery. These receptors originate from a male donor with early-stage non-small cell lung cancer. Each CDR3 is given with its conserved first and last residue. The order of the fields is J gene, clone size, D gene, V gene, CDR3 protein, CDR3 DNA. D genes are given only for firm matches. Only part of the rows carry a size: once, few, many, or a class if the clone is expanded.

j_call: TRBJ2-7; clone_size: few; d_call: TRBD1; v_call: TRBV7-2; cdr3_aa: CASSWTGSHEQYF; cdr3_nt: TGTGCCAGCAGCTGGACAGGGTCCCACGAGCAGTACTTC
j_call: TRBJ2-6; clone_size: many; d_call: NA; v_call: TRBV11-3; cdr3_aa: CASSSGASGANVLTF; cdr3_nt: TGTGCCAGCAGCTCAGGGGCATCTGGGGCCAACGTCCTGACTTTC
j_call: TRBJ2-7; clone_size: NA; d_call: NA; v_call: TRBV6-5; cdr3_aa: CASSYSGYYEQYF; cdr3_nt: TGTGCCAGCAGTTACAGCGGATACTACGAGCAGTACTTC
j_call: TRBJ2-1; clone_size: NA; d_call: NA; v_call: TRBV6-6; cdr3_aa: CASSNRIASYNEQFF; cdr3_nt: TGTGCCAGCAGCAACCGAATTGCGTCTTACAATGAGCAGTTCTTC
j_call: TRBJ1-4; clone_size: many; d_call: NA; v_call: TRBV5-1; cdr3_aa: CASSLAPGADEKLFF; cdr3_nt: TGCGCCAGCAGCTTGGCCCCAGGGGCCGATGAAAAACTGTTTTTT
j_call: TRBJ1-6; clone_size: many; d_call: NA; v_call: TRBV7-9; cdr3_aa: CASSPQGNSPLHF; cdr3_nt: TGTGCCAGCAGCCCCCAAGGCAATTCACCCCTCCACTTT
j_call: TRBJ1-2; clone_size: many; d_call: TRBD1; v_call: TRBV30; cdr3_aa: CALTGGNKYGYTF; cdr3_nt: TGTGCCTTAACAGGGGGCAACAAATATGGCTACACCTTC
j_call: TRBJ2-7; clone_size: many; d_call: TRBD1; v_call: TRBV15; cdr3_aa: CATSRDPGQDSKQYF; cdr3_nt: TGTGCCACCAGCAGGGATCCGGGACAGGACTCCAAGCAGTACTTC
j_call: TRBJ2-2; clone_size: medium-sized; d_call: TRBD2; v_call: TRBV7-2; cdr3_aa: CASTPRGVNTGELFF; cdr3_nt: TGTGCCAGCACCCCCCGGGGGGTGAACACCGGGGAGCTGTTTTTT
j_call: TRBJ2-6; clone_size: many; d_call: NA; v_call: TRBV7-9; cdr3_aa: CASSPPRTEVILSSGANVLTF; cdr3_nt: TGTGCCAGCAGCCCACCCCGGACAGAAGTTATCCTTAGCTCTGGGGCCAACGTCCTGACTTTC
j_call: TRBJ2-2; clone_size: many; d_call: NA; v_call: TRBV21-1; cdr3_aa: CASSKVRQGLADVFGELFF; cdr3_nt: TGTGCCAGCAGCAAAGTAAGGCAGGGACTAGCGGACGTTTTCGGGGAGCTGTTTTTT
j_call: TRBJ1-1; clone_size: NA; d_call: NA; v_call: TRBV27; cdr3_aa: CASNSMGNTEAFF; cdr3_nt: TGTGCCAGCAATTCAATGGGTAACACTGAAGCTTTCTTT
j_call: TRBJ2-5; clone_size: many; d_call: NA; v_call: TRBV7-9; cdr3_aa: CASSFETQYF; cdr3_nt: TGTGCCAGCAGCTTTGAGACCCAGTACTTC
j_call: TRBJ1-2; clone_size: many; d_call: NA; v_call: TRBV7-8; cdr3_aa: CASSSGQIANYGYTF; cdr3_nt: TGTGCCAGCAGCTCAGGACAGATTGCTAACTATGGCTACACCTTC
j_call: TRBJ2-7; clone_size: many; d_call: NA; v_call: TRBV6-6; cdr3_aa: CASSRRTGDGRYEQYF; cdr3_nt: TGTGCCAGCAGTCGTCGCACAGGGGACGGGAGATACGAGCAGTACTTC
j_call: TRBJ2-7; clone_size: many; d_call: TRBD1; v_call: TRBV5-1; cdr3_aa: CASSALTGSEQYF; cdr3_nt: TGCGCCAGCAGCGCCCTGACAGGGTCCGAGCAGTACTTC
j_call: TRBJ2-3; clone_size: many; d_call: NA; v_call: TRBV7-2; cdr3_aa: CASSPRWALPTDTQYF; cdr3_nt: TGTGCCAGCAGCCCGAGGTGGGCGCTACCCACAGATACGCAGTATTTT
j_call: TRBJ2-7; clone_size: many; d_call: TRBD2; v_call: TRBV5-1; cdr3_aa: CASSSGPTSGAYEQYF; cdr3_nt: TGCGCCAGCAGCTCTGGCCCAACTAGCGGGGCCTACGAGCAGTACTTC
j_call: TRBJ1-6; clone_size: many; d_call: NA; v_call: TRBV18; cdr3_aa: CASSPGTAEENLHF; cdr3_nt: TGTGCCAGCTCACCCGGGACGGCCGAGGAGAACCTCCACTTT
j_call: TRBJ1-1; clone_size: many; d_call: NA; v_call: TRBV7-9; cdr3_aa: CASSFRDRKEF; cdr3_nt: TGTGCCAGCAGCTTCCGAGACCGAAAAGAATTC
j_call: TRBJ2-3; clone_size: NA; d_call: NA; v_call: TRBV7-7; cdr3_aa: CASSLVGSDTQYF; cdr3_nt: TGTGCCAGCAGCTTGGTTGGGTCAGATACGCAGTATTTT
j_call: TRBJ2-5; clone_size: many; d_call: NA; v_call: TRBV6-2/TRBV6-3; cdr3_aa: CASSNISRGYQETQYF; cdr3_nt: TGTGCCAGCAGTAACATCTCGCGGGGCTATCAAGAGACCCAGTACTTC
j_call: TRBJ1-1; clone_size: many; d_call: NA; v_call: TRBV12-3/TRBV12-4; cdr3_aa: CASSSQVLAFF; cdr3_nt: TGTGCCAGCAGCTCACAGGTATTAGCTTTCTTT
j_call: TRBJ2-3; clone_size: many; d_call: NA; v_call: TRBV18; cdr3_aa: CASFPGTGRTDTQYF; cdr3_nt: TGTGCCAGCTTCCCCGGGACGGGTCGCACAGATACGCAGTATTTT
j_call: TRBJ2-7; clone_size: many; d_call: NA; v_call: TRBV6-5; cdr3_aa: CASSPGPNSYEQYF; cdr3_nt: TGTGCCAGCAGCCCGGGACCGAACTCCTACGAGCAGTACTTC
j_call: TRBJ1-2; clone_size: many; d_call: TRBD1; v_call: TRBV12-3/TRBV12-4; cdr3_aa: CASSIYGQGQNYGYTF; cdr3_nt: TGTGCCAGCAGTATATACGGACAGGGACAGAACTATGGCTACACCTTC
j_call: TRBJ2-2; clone_size: many; d_call: NA; v_call: TRBV2; cdr3_aa: CASRPQGYGELFF; cdr3_nt: TGTGCCAGCAGACCCCAAGGGTACGGGGAGCTGTTTTTT